This T cell receptor (beta chain) came from a study of early stage breast cancer tumors. The CDR3 is 13 amino acids. In germline, CDR1 is SGHTA, CDR2 FQGTGA. V was clipped by 4 bases and J by 6 bases, with 9 bases between them. Some clones are missing from TCRdb's copy, which holds only in-frame ones; the method was immunoSEQ multiplex PCR. The top ten clones hold about 4.9% of a sample with about 15,000 clones, approximately 88% of them seen once. Sequences were obtained from normal breast tissue next to the tumor. The sequence came from a person in their thirties with breast cancer. This rearrangement joins TRBV7-3 to TRBJ2-2; TRBD1 might be the D (5 bases). The CDR3 is CASSSREPGELFF. The DNA of the CDR3 is TGTGCCAGCAGCTCCAGGGAACCCGGGGAGCTGTTTTTT.